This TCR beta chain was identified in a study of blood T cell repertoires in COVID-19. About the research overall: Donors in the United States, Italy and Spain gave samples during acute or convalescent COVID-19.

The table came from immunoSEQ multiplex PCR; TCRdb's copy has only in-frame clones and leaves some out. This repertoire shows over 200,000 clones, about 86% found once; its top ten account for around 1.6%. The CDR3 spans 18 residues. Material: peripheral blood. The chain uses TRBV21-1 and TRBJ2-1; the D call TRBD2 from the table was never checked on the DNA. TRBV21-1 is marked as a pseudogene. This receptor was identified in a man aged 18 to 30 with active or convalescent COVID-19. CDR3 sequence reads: CASSKGPERPYPYNEQFF. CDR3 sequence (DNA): TGTGCCAGCAGCAAAGGACCGGAGCGGCCATACCCCTACAATGAGCAGTTCTTC.